The rows below give T cell receptor beta chains drawn from one sample of a study of blood T cell repertoires in COVID-19. Using immunoSEQ multiplex PCR, the repertoire was profiled, and TCRdb retains in-frame clones only, with some absent. The sample holds about 300,000 clones; 85% to 90% are singletons and the top ten take 2.5% to 3.5%. Sample: PBMCs or T cells enriched from blood (not recorded which). The receptors here all came from a woman aged 50 to 60 who had been exposed to COVID-19. Both conserved end residues are part of each CDR3.

j_call v_call cdr3_aa
TRBJ2-5 TRBV6-1 CASSEATSEQTQYF
TRBJ1-5 TRBV10-3 CAISAGEGQPQHF
TRBJ2-7 TRBV30 CAWSLGQFYEQYF
TRBJ2-1 TRBV27 CASSFPRGNSYEQFF
TRBJ2-7 TRBV5-1 CASSFVAGDPSYEQYF
TRBJ2-2 TRBV7-8 CASSPPSRGDTGELFF
TRBJ2-2 TRBV5-4 CASSATPGQGAGGELFF
TRBJ2-5 TRBV9 CASSEIAGGPGETQYF
TRBJ1-2 TRBV7-8 CASSLDPGQGAGGYTF
TRBJ1-5 TRBV1 CTSSQTVGDRAYQPQHF
TRBJ2-1 TRBV3-1/TRBV3-2 CASSQDWRGGGDEQFF
TRBJ2-1 TRBV27 CASSLSSGSPALFF
TRBJ1-4 TRBV3-1/TRBV3-2 CASSDSRDRDVFYEKLFF
TRBJ2-3 TRBV4-2 CASSQAGRGSDTQYF
TRBJ1-5 TRBV5-1 CASSLEGPNQPQHF
TRBJ1-1 TRBV6-1 CASSEGRVVTEAFF
TRBJ1-6 TRBV27 CASSPGAGGWSPLHF
TRBJ1-2 TRBV6-5 CASSYDSSYGYTF
TRBJ2-3 TRBV28 CASSLGTGGTDTQYF
TRBJ1-3 TRBV28 CASSPRTFGNTIYF
TRBJ1-5 TRBV2 CASSQAGGNQPQHF
TRBJ2-3 TRBV14 CASSQGWRERSHF
TRBJ2-7 TRBV5-5 CASSRNGGVNEQYF
TRBJ2-1 TRBV2 CASSEVGQGAYNEQFF
TRBJ2-5 TRBV6-2/TRBV6-3 CASSAGRLKGETQYF
TRBJ2-3 TRBV11-3 CASSRGGNTDTQYF
TRBJ2-4 TRBV28 CASSGSGLMENIQYF
TRBJ1-1 TRBV6-5 CASRQGSITEAFF
TRBJ1-2 TRBV27 CASSSTGTGGNYGYTF
TRBJ1-1 TRBV11-2 CASREGTEAFF
TRBJ1-5 TRBV10-2 CASSESGGAHSYQPQHF
TRBJ1-1 TRBV5-3 CARSPLTRAAVNTEAFF
TRBJ1-3 TRBV19 CASTDSGGRNTIYF
TRBJ2-7 TRBV7-8 CASSRRTGYEQYF
TRBJ2-3 TRBV30 CAWSQGAGGNTDTQYF
TRBJ2-7 TRBV2 CASRDRSYEQYF
TRBJ1-5 TRBV5-4 CASSLGENQPQHF
TRBJ2-2 TRBV19 CASSRGQNTGELFF
TRBJ2-2 TRBV19 CASSRAGEGRFF
TRBJ1-3 TRBV18 CASSLSTGQGNTIYF
TRBJ2-1 TRBV6-1 CASSDGQGLWNEQFF
TRBJ2-7 TRBV19 CASSIAGTGVDEQYF